These T cell receptor beta chains were read from a single sample in a study of blood T cell repertoires in COVID-19. Profiling relied on immunoSEQ multiplex PCR, and the TCRdb table lists in-frame clones only, not all of them. The sample lists 220,000 or so clones, about 81% seen once, with 8% to 9% in the top ten. The sequenced material came from peripheral blood. The receptor set was obtained from an elderly woman with COVID-19, enrolled during active disease. The CDR3 runs from the conserved cysteine through the conserved F or W. The D gene is left open where the match is weak. Size values are once, few and many counts, or a class for expanded clones, and some rows have none.

>-|TRBV7-9|TRBD1|TRBJ1-2
TGTGCCAGCAGCTTAGGAGAGCGGCAGGGGGGAGGCTACACCTTC
CASSLGERQGGGYTF
>few|TRBV7-8|TRBD1|TRBJ1-3
TGTGCCAGCAGCCCAAGGGGGGGACAGGGAAGAGGTGGAAACACCATATATTTT
CASSPRGGQGRGGNTIYF
>-|TRBV30|-|TRBJ2-6
TGTGCCTGGAGTCTTTCAACGAGGGCCCCAACCTCTGGGGCCAACGTCCTGACTTTC
CAWSLSTRAPTSGANVLTF
>few|TRBV5-4|-|TRBJ1-3
TGTGCCAGCAGCCGTGACTCCTCTGGAAACACCATATATTTT
CASSRDSSGNTIYF
>few|TRBV4-3|TRBD1|TRBJ1-2
TGCGCCAGCAGCCAAGATTGGGGACAGGGGCATCGTGGCTACACCTTC
CASSQDWGQGHRGYTF
>-|TRBV7-8|-|TRBJ2-7
TGTGCCAGCAGCTTAGAGACAGCCTACGAGCAGTACTTC
CASSLETAYEQYF
>-|TRBV7-9|-|TRBJ1-6
TGTGCCAGCAGCACTCTGGGGGAGGCCGCGAATTCACCCCTCCACTTT
CASSTLGEAANSPLHF
>-|TRBV3-1/TRBV3-2|-|TRBJ2-7
TGTGCCAGCAGCCGGTGGTCGGGAGTCCGGTCCTACGAGCAGTACTTC
CASSRWSGVRSYEQYF
>-|TRBV7-2|-|TRBJ1-4
TGTGCCAGCAGCTATACGACATGGTCGGAACTGTTTTTT
CASSYTTWSELFF
>few|TRBV7-9|-|TRBJ2-7
TGTGCCAGCGCCAGGGGCACCACCTACGAGCAGTACTTC
CASARGTTYEQYF
>-|TRBV9|TRBD2|TRBJ2-1
TGTGCCAGCAGCCATGGACTAGCGGGAGGGCCGGGTGAGCAGTTCTTC
CASSHGLAGGPGEQFF
>-|TRBV20-1|TRBD2|TRBJ2-1
TGCAGTGCTAGTAAGTGGGGCGGGGGACTCTACAATGAGCAGTTCTTC
CSASKWGGGLYNEQFF
>-|TRBV24-1|-|TRBJ2-2
TGTGCCACCAGTGATTTTCGCAAGCTCAACGGGGAGCTGTTTTTT
CATSDFRKLNGELFF
>-|TRBV12-3/TRBV12-4|-|TRBJ1-2
TGTGCCAGCAGTTTAACACGGGACTATGGCTACACCTTC
CASSLTRDYGYTF
>-|TRBV6-8|-|TRBJ1-2
TGTGCCGGAAGGAGATACTATGGCTACACCTTC
CAGRRYYGYTF
>-|TRBV4-1|TRBD2|TRBJ2-5
TGCGCCAGCAGCCAAGAGGGGCATAGCGGGGGCCCCCAAGAGACCCAGTACTTC
CASSQEGHSGGPQETQYF
>few|TRBV4-2|-|TRBJ2-5
TGTGCCAGCAGCCGAGATCGGGGAGAGACCCAGTACTTC
CASSRDRGETQYF
>-|TRBV5-1|TRBD2|TRBJ2-3
TGCGCCAGCAGCTTGGGGACTAGCGGGGCGACAGATACGCAGTATTTT
CASSLGTSGATDTQYF
>-|TRBV4-3|TRBD2|TRBJ2-2
TGCGCCAGCAGCCAAGATGCTAGCGGGAGGCCCAGCACCGGGGAGCTGTTTTTT
CASSQDASGRPSTGELFF
>-|TRBV6-6|TRBD1|TRBJ1-1
TGTGCCAGCAGTTATCACCGGACAGGGGAGACTGAAGCTTTCTTT
CASSYHRTGETEAFF
>-|TRBV19|-|TRBJ2-3
TGTGCCAGTAGTATAGGTGGGGCGGGGAGCACAGATACGCAGTATTTT
CASSIGGAGSTDTQYF
>-|TRBV27|TRBD2|TRBJ2-1
TGTGCCAGCGGCTCGACTAGCGCAACTGAGCAGTTCTTC
CASGSTSATEQFF
>-|TRBV7-2|TRBD2|TRBJ2-1
TGTGCCAGCAGCCCCCGGGGCCTAGCGGGAGGATCGGGCAATGAGCAGTTCTTC
CASSPRGLAGGSGNEQFF
>-|TRBV18|-|TRBJ1-2
TGTGCCAGCTCACCAGAGGTGAACTATGGCTACACCTTC
CASSPEVNYGYTF
>-|TRBV15|TRBD1|TRBJ1-2
TGTGCCACCAGCAGAGACCGCCAAACAGGGGAGGGCTACACCTTC
CATSRDRQTGEGYTF
>-|TRBV3-1/TRBV3-2|-|TRBJ1-3
TGTGCCAGCAGCCAAGACGCTCTCGTACAGGGAGGGAGAAACACCATATATTTT
CASSQDALVQGGRNTIYF
>-|TRBV18|-|TRBJ2-4
TGTGCCAGCTCACAACAGGGTACTGACATTCAGTACTTC
CASSQQGTDIQYF
>once|TRBV6-5|TRBD2|TRBJ2-2
TGTGCCAGCAGTTTTTCAGCGGGGTTGGGCGGGGAGCTGTTTTTT
CASSFSAGLGGELFF
>-|TRBV7-2|-|TRBJ2-5
TGTGCCAGCAGCTTAAGCGGATCTTCAGAGACCCAGTACTTC
CASSLSGSSETQYF
>-|TRBV5-1|-|TRBJ2-5
TGCGCCAGCAGCGCGACGACGAGGTACCAAGAGACCCAGTACTTC
CASSATTRYQETQYF
>-|TRBV6-1|TRBD2|TRBJ2-1
TGTGCCAGCAGTGAAGGGGTAGCGGGGGGCCAGATATGGATATACAATGAGCAGTTCTTC
CASSEGVAGGQIWIYNEQFF
>once|TRBV18|TRBD1|TRBJ1-6
TGTGCCAGCTCACCGGGACAGGGGGAAAGTTCACCCCTCCACTTT
CASSPGQGESSPLHF
>-|TRBV7-9|-|TRBJ2-2
TGTGCCAGCACGTTGGGCAGGATAAACACCGGGGAGCTGTTTTTT
CASTLGRINTGELFF
>-|TRBV6-5|-|TRBJ1-3
TGTGCCAGCAGTTTCAGTCGGGGGGAAGGAAACACCATATATTTT
CASSFSRGEGNTIYF
>-|TRBV29-1|-|TRBJ1-1
TGCAGCGTTGTTACCGGGTTAACAGGTGAAGCTTTCTTT
CSVVTGLTGEAFF
>-|TRBV6-5|-|TRBJ2-2
TGTGCCAGCAGTTTCCGACTCCCCCCCGGGGAGCTGTTTTTT
CASSFRLPPGELFF
>-|TRBV6-5|-|TRBJ1-5
TGTGCCAGCAGTCACAATCAGCCCCAGCATTTT
CASSHNQPQHF
>few|TRBV30|-|TRBJ1-3
TGTGCCTGGAGTGTGGAGCGCTCTGGAAACACCATATATTTT
CAWSVERSGNTIYF
>-|TRBV5-1|-|TRBJ2-7
TGCGCCAGCAGCTTGTTGGGGCCATACGAGCAGTACTTC
CASSLLGPYEQYF
>-|TRBV6-5|-|TRBJ1-1
TGTGCCAGCAGTTACTTGCGCGGGCAAGGCAACACTGAAGCTTTCTTT
CASSYLRGQGNTEAFF
>-|TRBV11-2|-|TRBJ2-3
TGTGCCAGCAGCTTCACTGGGGGGAACACAGATACGCAGTATTTT
CASSFTGGNTDTQYF